This T cell receptor beta chain was captured by sequencing in a study of blood T cell repertoires in COVID-19. Study-wide background: Spain, Italy and the United States supplied samples that represented acute and convalescent COVID-19. T cells, B-cell-depleted T cells, or PBMCs provided the cDNA or gDNA that served as material.

In the authors' methods: Quantification of nucleated cells was approximated via reference gene primer amplification. Repertoires were generated with immunoSEQ multiplex PCR, while TCRdb's copy carries only in-frame clones and drops some. The DNA was the basis for D and trimming; V, J and clone size are from that table. The sample lists under 150,000 clones; about 77% were seen once. This CDR3 is 15 amino acids long. Per germline, CDR1 MNHEY and CDR2 SVGEGT. Unmatched junction bases numbered 4, after V lost 0 bases and J lost 4 bases. The chain combines TRBV6-2 or TRBV6-3 with TRBJ2-7, with TRBD1 matching over 9 bases. The sequence came from a woman in her forties or fifties with active or convalescent COVID-19. Specimen: peripheral blood. This CDR3 reads CASSYSRGQGYEQYF. CDR3 bases: TGTGCCAGCAGTTACTCGAGAGGACAGGGGTACGAGCAGTACTTC.